A single sample is the source of the 31 T cell receptor beta chains below, sequenced in a study of OX40 agonist ivuxolimab in advanced cancers. Here immunoSEQ multiplex PCR was the method, and the copy in TCRdb shows in-frame clones only, minus some. The sample holds tens of thousands of clones, about nine tenths seen once. The sequencing used CD4+ or CD8+ T cells sorted from blood, collected in a trial of the OX40 agonist ivuxolimab. These receptors were taken from an adult with an advanced solid tumor such as melanoma, head and neck, liver or kidney cancer.

V usage is TRBV19 and J usage is TRBJ2-2, with 9 bases aligning to TRBD2. J lost 0 bases, V lost 5 bases, and 10 bases had no gene match. Looked up from germline, CDR1 is LNHDA and CDR2 is SQIVND (reference sequence). There are 18 residues in the CDR3. CDR3 amino acids: CASSSKRGARANTGELFF. The CDR3 DNA reads as TGTGCCAGTAGTTCCAAGCGGGGGGCAAGAGCGAACACCGGGGAGCTGTTTTTT.

The chain couples TRBV7-9 to TRBJ1-4, with 8 nucleotides matching TRBD1. The CDR3 extends over 14 amino acids. The V gene end was trimmed by 4 bases and the J gene end by 6 bases; junction bases not matched to a gene: 4. Germline CDR1 reads SEHNR; CDR2 reads FQNEAQ (reference sequence). The CDR3: CASSSGGEDEKLFF. CDR3 coding DNA: TGTGCCAGCAGCTCAGGGGGCGAAGATGAAAAACTGTTTTTT.

The gene calls are TRBV5-1 and TRBJ2-7, with no clear D. CDR1 and CDR2 (germline): SGHRS, YFSETQ. Trimming cost V 0 bases and J 0 bases, with 7 bases left between them. The CDR3 is 14 residues long. The CDR3 sequence is CASSLGPVSYEQYF. The CDR3 bases are TGCGCCAGCAGCTTGGGTCCCGTCTCCTACGAGCAGTACTTC. The variable domain in full, completed from reference TRBV5-1 and TRBJ2-7, reads KAGVTQTPRYLIKTRGQQVTLSCSPISGHRSVSWYQQTPGQGLQFLFEYFSETQRNKGNFPGRFSGRQFSNSRSEMNVSTLELGDSALYLCASSLGPVSYEQYFGPGTRLTVT.

V usage is TRBV10-3 and J usage is TRBJ1-1; TRBD1 matches 8 bases. CDR3 length: 15 residues. After removal of 3 bases from V and 3 bases from J, the junction contained 6 bases not matched to a gene. CDR1 ENHRY and CDR2 SYGVKD come from the germline V gene. The CDR3 sequence: CAISDRDRTYTEAFF. The DNA for the CDR3 is TGTGCCATCAGTGACCGGGACAGGACCTACACTGAAGCTTTCTTT.

The genes are TRBV6-6 and TRBJ2-1, with 8 nucleotides matching TRBD2. From germline, CDR1 is MNHNY and CDR2 SVGAGI (reference sequence). The CDR3 extends over 16 amino acids. The J segment lost 3 bases and the V segment lost 2 bases, leaving 6 bases of the junction unmatched. The chain's CDR3 is CASSYDSGTLYNEQFF. In DNA, the CDR3 is TGTGCCAGCAGTTACGATAGCGGGACCCTCTACAATGAGCAGTTCTTC.

The chain links TRBV5-1 to TRBJ2-5; the D is unclear. Germline CDR1 reads SGHRS; CDR2 reads YFSETQ. This CDR3 has 13 residues. Trimming cost V 0 bases and J 1 base, with 4 bases left between them. CDR3 in amino acids: CASSLAFQETQYF. CDR3 DNA: TGCGCCAGCAGCTTGGCGTTCCAAGAGACCCAGTACTTC.

J is TRBJ1-4 and V is TRBV10-3; D possibly corresponds to TRBD1 (5 bases). This CDR3 contains 14 residues. Germline values: CDR1 ENHRY, CDR2 SYGVKD. V lost 8 bases and J 0 bases, leaving 10 bases between the germline ends. CDR3 amino acids: CAIASTATNEKLFF. CDR3 in DNA: TGTGCCATCGCATCGACAGCAACTAATGAAAAACTGTTTTTT.

The CDR3 DNA reads as TGTGCCAGCAGCCGACTGTACAATGAGCAGTTCTTC. Translating it yields CASSRLYNEQFF. The rearrangement uses TRBV7-9 and TRBJ2-1; no clear D gene. V was pared by 5 bases and J by 4 bases, with 6 bases between. Per germline, CDR1 SEHNR and CDR2 FQNEAQ (reference sequence). The CDR3 totals 12 residues. Looking up the rest from reference TRBV7-9 and TRBJ2-1 gives the full variable domain: DTGVSQNPRHKITKRGQNVTFRCDPISEHNRLYWYRQTLGQGPEFLTYFQNEAQLEKSRLLSDRFSAERPKGSFSTLEIQRTEQGDSAMYLCASSRLYNEQFFGPGTRLTVL.

The genes are TRBV27 and TRBJ2-1, with D perhaps TRBD1 or TRBD2 (5 bases each). Per the germline V gene, CDR1 is MNHEY and CDR2 is SMNVEV (reference sequence). The CDR3 totals 16 residues. V was cut by 3 bases and J by 0 bases, with 12 bases left in between. The DNA of the CDR3 is TGTGCCAGCAGTTTTATCGGGACGAGCTCCTACAATGAGCAGTTCTTC. Encoded protein: CASSFIGTSSYNEQFF.

The V gene is TRBV7-9, the J gene TRBJ1-2; maybe TRBD1 (6 bases). Germline CDR1 reads SEHNR; CDR2 reads FQNEAQ (reference sequence). CDR3 length: 14 residues. The ends were cut back, 1 base at V and 4 bases at J, with 10 bases in the middle. The CDR3 region is CASSLEQGTYGYTF. The DNA of the CDR3 is TGTGCCAGCAGCTTAGAACAGGGCACCTATGGCTACACCTTC. Full variable domain (missing parts from reference TRBV7-9 and TRBJ1-2): DTGVSQNPRHKITKRGQNVTFRCDPISEHNRLYWYRQTLGQGPEFLTYFQNEAQLEKSRLLSDRFSAERPKGSFSTLEIQRTEQGDSAMYLCASSLEQGTYGYTFGSGTRLTVV.

This clone was observed a single time. This chain joins TRBV4-2 and TRBJ2-3, with 10 bases that match TRBD2. The junction had 12 bases not matched to a gene; V was cut back by 0 bases and J by 0 bases. The CDR3 runs to 20 residues. CDR1 is LGHNA and CDR2 is YNFKEQ in the germline V gene. CDR3 loop: CASSQDPAGLAVSSTDTQYF. The CDR3 region has the DNA TGTGCCAGCAGCCAAGACCCCGCCGGACTAGCGGTTTCTAGCACAGATACGCAGTATTTT.

This clone was seen a few times. CDR3 DNA: TGTGCCAGCAGTTTAAGGGTGACTGGAGCCAAAAACATTCAGTACTTC. Encoded protein: CASSLRVTGAKNIQYF. The rearrangement joins TRBV28 to TRBJ2-4; D gene unclear. Trimming took 2 bases from V and 0 from J, leaving 11 bases between them. The germline V gene encodes CDR1 MDHEN and CDR2 SYDVKM. CDR3 length: 16 residues.

The gene calls are TRBV4-2 and TRBJ2-7; no reliable D call. Trimming took off 2 bases at V and 4 bases at J, with 9 bases between the two ends. CDR3 length: 13 residues. Germline loops: CDR1 LGHNA, CDR2 YNFKEQ. The CDR3: CASSQFVEYEQYF. The CDR3 nucleotides read TGTGCCAGCAGCCAATTCGTTGAGTACGAGCAGTACTTC.

The V and J genes are TRBV7-9 and TRBJ2-5, with 7 positions matching TRBD1. Germline V gives CDR1 SEHNR, CDR2 FQNEAQ (reference sequence). V lost 5 bases and J lost 2; bases outside the gene matches: 8. The CDR3 is made up of 15 amino acids. CDR3 sequence reads: CASSRLDRSQETQYF. The CDR3 bases are TGTGCCAGCAGCAGATTGGACAGGAGTCAAGAGACCCAGTACTTC.

The chain joins TRBV7-9 to TRBJ1-6; D unclear. The CDR3 has 13 residues. V lost 6 bases, J lost 4 bases, and 7 bases lay in between. The germline V gene encodes CDR1 SEHNR and CDR2 FQNEAQ (reference sequence). CDR3 region: CASRESYNSPLHF. DNA for the CDR3: TGTGCCAGCAGGGAATCTTATAATTCACCCCTCCACTTT.

The chain couples TRBV2 to TRBJ2-5; no definite D call. V lost 2 bases and J lost 1, with 14 bases in between. CDR3 length equals 16 residues. The germline V gene encodes CDR1 SNHLY and CDR2 FYNNEI. CDR3 nucleotides: TGTGCCAGCAGTGAATGGGCAGTAACCCTCCAAGAGACCCAGTACTTC. It codes for CASSEWAVTLQETQYF. The complete variable domain, with remaining parts taken from reference TRBV2 and TRBJ2-5, reads EPEVTQTPSHQVTQMGQEVILRCVPISNHLYFYWYRQILGQKVEFLVSFYNNEISEKSEIFDDQFSVERPDGSNFTLKIRSTKLEDSAMYFCASSEWAVTLQETQYFGPGTRLLVL.

With respect to this clone: Just one base apart from a much larger clone, this may be a read error. In DNA form, the CDR3 reads TGTGCCAGCAGGGACAGGGACACCGGGGAGCTGTTTTTT. It specifies CASRDRDTGELFF. The chain combines TRBV6-5 with TRBJ2-2; 8 bases map to TRBD1. V shed 6 bases, J shed 3 bases, and the junction held 0 bases outside the gene matches. CDR3 length: 13 amino acids. Germline V gene sequence: CDR1 MNHEY, CDR2 SVGAGI.

CDR3 bases: TGTGCCAGCAGCGTTGGAGTAGGCGTGGGAGGCACAGATACGCAGTATTTT. Protein product: CASSVGVGVGGTDTQYF. The J gene is TRBJ2-3, the V gene TRBV5-4; D might be TRBD2 (5 bases). The V and J ends lost 4 bases and 1 base respectively, with 19 bases between them. CDR3 length: 17 amino acids. The germline gives CDR1 SGHNT, CDR2 YYREEE (reference sequence).

In regard to this clone: Other DNA sequences within the sample encode an identical CDR3. This chain uses TRBV16 with TRBJ1-1, with 11 bases identical to TRBD1. CDR1 is KGHSY and CDR2 is FQNENV in the germline V gene. This CDR3 region has 15 residues. Unmatched junction bases numbered 7, after V lost 2 bases and J lost 8 bases. CDR3: CASSQRTGGGPEAFF. The CDR3 DNA follows: TGTGCCAGCAGCCAACGGACAGGGGGCGGCCCCGAAGCTTTCTTT.

The chain has TRBV9 and TRBJ2-7, with D unclear. V was clipped by 3 bases and J by 0 bases, with 7 bases between them. Germline V lookup: CDR1 SGDLS, CDR2 YYNGEE. CDR3 length: 13 residues. For the CDR3, the DNA is TGTGCCAGCAGCGGTACCTTCTCCTACGAGCAGTACTTC. It is translated as CASSGTFSYEQYF.

With respect to this clone: An end of the junction does not agree with germline; a read error may underlie this. The chain recombines TRBV7-7 with TRBJ2-7; 9 bases match TRBD2. Germline-derived CDR1 and CDR2 are SSHAT and FNYEAQ (reference sequence). The CDR3 totals 15 residues. CDR3 DNA: TGTGCTAGCAGCTTAGGGGCGGGAGGGCCTTACGAGCAGTACTTC. It translates to CASSLGAGGPYEQYF.

This rearrangement joins TRBV19 to TRBJ2-1; D unresolved. Trimming shortened V by 3 bases and J by 4 bases, and 7 bases separated the two germline ends. The CDR3 runs to 13 residues. Per the germline V gene, CDR1 is LNHDA and CDR2 is SQIVND (reference sequence). CDR3 in amino acids: CASSMDPYNEQFF. The CDR3 nucleotides read TGTGCCAGTAGTATGGACCCATACAATGAGCAGTTCTTC. The full variable domain, in which reference TRBV19 and TRBJ2-1 provide the parts outside the CDR3, is DGGITQSPKYLFRKEGQNVTLSCEQNLNHDAMYWYRQDPGQGLRLIYYSQIVNDFQKGDIAEGYSVSREKKESFPLTVTSAQKNPTAFYLCASSMDPYNEQFFGPGTRLTVL.

The chain couples TRBV5-5 to TRBJ1-1; D is unresolved. The CDR3 has 12 amino acids. Germline CDR1 SGHKS, CDR2 YYEKEE (reference sequence). V was shortened by 0 bases and J by 3 bases, with 3 bases between the two germline ends. The CDR3 here is CASSLGDTEAFF. In nucleotides, the CDR3 is TGTGCCAGCAGCTTGGGGGACACTGAAGCTTTCTTT.

The chain employs TRBV27 and TRBJ1-1; D may be TRBD1 (6 bases). The CDR3 runs to 14 residues. Per the germline V gene, CDR1 is MNHEY and CDR2 is SMNVEV (reference sequence). The germline V and J ends were trimmed by 5 bases and 0 bases, with 10 bases remaining between them. The CDR3 spells CASSPRGVNTEAFF. Here the CDR3 DNA reads TGTGCCAGCAGTCCCAGGGGAGTGAACACTGAAGCTTTCTTT.

V is TRBV6-5 and J is TRBJ2-7, with D perhaps matching TRBD1 (6 bases). V was cut by 6 bases and J by 3 bases, with 15 bases left in between. The CDR3 consists of 14 residues. Germline V CDR1 and CDR2: MNHEY, SVGAGI. CDR3 in amino acids: CASSYAQGLYEQYV. In nucleotides, the CDR3 is TGTGCCAGCAGCTACGCACAGGGTCTCTACGAGCAGTACGTC.

This chain uses TRBV25-1 with TRBJ2-5, with D perhaps matching TRBD1 (6 bases). Germline CDR1 is MGHDK and CDR2 is SYGVNS. The CDR3 contains 14 residues. The V end lost 8 bases, the J end lost 4 bases, and 17 bases lay between the germline ends. The DNA of the CDR3 is TGTGCCAGCGAGCCCTGGGGGCACCGAGAGACCCAGTACTTC. It specifies CASEPWGHRETQYF.

The chain couples TRBV7-6 to TRBJ2-1; D possibly matches TRBD1 or TRBD2 (6 bases each). Trimming shortened V by 5 bases and J by 5 bases, and 19 bases separated the two germline ends. The germline CDR1 and CDR2 sequences are SGHVS and FNYEAQ. The CDR3 length is 16 residues. The CDR3 sequence: CASSAQSPGAHNEQFF. CDR3 bases: TGTGCCAGCAGCGCCCAATCCCCGGGGGCTCACAATGAGCAGTTCTTC.

The V and J genes are TRBV9 and TRBJ2-3; D unresolved. The V end lost 3 bases, the J end lost 2 bases, and 1 base lay between the germline ends. The CDR3 loop spans 11 amino acids. CDR1 is SGDLS, CDR2 YYNGEE, per germline. The CDR3 DNA is TGTGCCAGCAGCGACACAGATACGCAGTATTTT. Its protein is CASSDTDTQYF.

The genes are TRBV4-1 and TRBJ2-1; 10 nucleotides align to TRBD2. The V gene's germline CDR1 is MGHRA and CDR2 YSYEKL. The CDR3 is 16 amino acids. Trimming cost V 2 bases and J 12 bases; bases outside gene matches: 13. The CDR3 is CASSQLSGGAIYGQFF. For the CDR3, the DNA is TGCGCCAGCAGCCAACTAAGCGGGGGGGCCATTTATGGGCAGTTCTTC.

The V and J genes are TRBV14 and TRBJ1-4, with 9 bases matching TRBD1. With 2 bases clipped from V and 7 bases from J, the junction kept 8 bases outside the gene matches. Looked up from germline, CDR1 is SGHDN and CDR2 is FVKESK. This CDR3 is 16 amino acids long. CDR3 residues: CASSQHNRGRFEKLFF. CDR3 DNA: TGTGCCAGCAGCCAACACAACAGGGGGCGTTTTGAAAAACTGTTTTTT.

V is TRBV19 and J is TRBJ2-7, with unresolved D. V dropped 5 bases and J dropped 5 bases, with 10 bases sitting between them. Germline lookup yields CDR1 LNHDA and CDR2 SQIVND (reference sequence). The CDR3 has 12 amino acids. The CDR3 protein is CASSPRPHEQYF. The CDR3, as DNA: TGTGCCAGTAGTCCCCGGCCACACGAGCAGTACTTC.